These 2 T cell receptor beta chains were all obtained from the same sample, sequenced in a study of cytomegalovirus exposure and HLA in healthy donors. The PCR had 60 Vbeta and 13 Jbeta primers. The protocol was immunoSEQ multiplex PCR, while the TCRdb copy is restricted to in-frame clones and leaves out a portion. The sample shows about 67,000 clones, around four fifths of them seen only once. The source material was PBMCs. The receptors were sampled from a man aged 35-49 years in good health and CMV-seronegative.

The CDR3 protein is CASSPRTGAYGYTF. In nucleotides, the CDR3 is TGCGCCAGCAGCCCCCGGACAGGGGCCTATGGCTACACCTTC. This chain connects TRBV5-1 to TRBJ1-2; 9 nucleotides line up with TRBD1. V lost 4 bases, J lost 4 bases, and 5 bases stayed unmatched. The germline V gene has CDR1 SGHRS and CDR2 YFSETQ. This CDR3 contains 14 residues.

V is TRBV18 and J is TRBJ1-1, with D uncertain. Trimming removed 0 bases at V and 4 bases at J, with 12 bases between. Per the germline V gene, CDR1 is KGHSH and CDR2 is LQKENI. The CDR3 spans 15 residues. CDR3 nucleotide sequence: TGTGCCAGCTCACCACCTGGGCGTGGGCCCACTGAAGCTTTCTTT. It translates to CASSPPGRGPTEAFF.